The rows below give T cell receptor beta chains drawn from one sample of a study of shared clonotypes between healthy human individuals. Clones were sequenced by immunoSEQ multiplex PCR, and TCRdb holds only the in-frame ones, with some missing. The sample comprises over a million clones, about 80% of which are singletons, and 1.4% to 1.5% rests with the top ten. Source material: memory CD4+ T cells sorted from blood. The receptors originated from a man aged 18 to 30 in good health. The CDR3 runs from the conserved cysteine through the conserved F or W.

j_gene,v_gene,len,CDR3aa
TRBJ2-3,TRBV30,15,CAWSRGPTGADTQYF
TRBJ2-5,TRBV5-8,13,CASTGGRRPTQYF
TRBJ1-3,TRBV2,14,CASSDRSPGNTIYF
TRBJ2-1,TRBV7-2,15,CASSLTTGVGNEQFF
TRBJ1-1,TRBV7-9,13,CASSLNGLSMAFF
TRBJ1-5,TRBV7-2,15,CASSLSGLYNQPQHF
TRBJ1-2,TRBV9,16,CASSVGLAGGGVGYTF
TRBJ2-7,TRBV2,13,CAAPEPTPNEQYF
TRBJ2-5,TRBV7-9,16,CASSLGGTRGAETQYF
TRBJ2-1,TRBV6-1,15,CASTRAAGGPLEQFF
TRBJ2-6,TRBV25-1,17,CASSDPDGVSGANVLTF
TRBJ1-1,TRBV13,15,CASSFHQKGNTEAFF
TRBJ2-7,TRBV28,11,CASSPRNEQYF
TRBJ2-3,TRBV5-4,16,CASSPGGGGITDTQYF
TRBJ2-7,TRBV19,14,CASSPMGGIYEQYF
TRBJ1-6,TRBV9,15,CASSVGQDLNSPLHF
TRBJ1-5,TRBV2,16,CASNRQGGYSNQPQHF
TRBJ2-1,TRBV6-1,13,CASRLAGPNEQFF
TRBJ1-1,TRBV5-1,14,CASSWGELNTEAFF
TRBJ1-2,TRBV11-2,13,CASSLDKNYGYTF
TRBJ1-3,TRBV10-3,15,CAISVGTASGNTIYF
TRBJ2-3,TRBV6-1,12,CASILDGDTQYF
TRBJ1-2,TRBV18,15,CASSHGTPFPPGYTF
TRBJ2-5,TRBV29-1,10,CSVESETQYF
TRBJ2-2,TRBV5-1,16,CASSLAGVWNTGELFF
TRBJ2-6,TRBV9,18,CASSAPDRGHTGANVLTF
TRBJ2-3,TRBV15,18,CATSRDGQRGFYTDTQYF
TRBJ2-7,TRBV7-6,15,CASSSQEPPSSEQYF
TRBJ2-5,TRBV19,13,CASSYRATETQYF
TRBJ2-4,TRBV5-1,14,CASSLEGRGNIQYF
TRBJ2-1,TRBV11-3,14,CASSLDPSGRVMFF
TRBJ2-1,TRBV18,13,CASSPNPDSKQFF